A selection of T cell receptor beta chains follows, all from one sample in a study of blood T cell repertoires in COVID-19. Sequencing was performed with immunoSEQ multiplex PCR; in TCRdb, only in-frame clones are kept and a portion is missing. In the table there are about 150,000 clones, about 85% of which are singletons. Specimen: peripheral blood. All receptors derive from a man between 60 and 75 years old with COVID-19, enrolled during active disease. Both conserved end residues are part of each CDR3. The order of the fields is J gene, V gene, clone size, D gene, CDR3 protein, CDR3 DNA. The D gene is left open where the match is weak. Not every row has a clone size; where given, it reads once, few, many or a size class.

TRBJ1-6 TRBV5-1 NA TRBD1 CASSAGRDRSNSPLHF TGCGCCAGCAGCGCCGGCCGGGACAGATCTAATTCACCCCTCCACTTT
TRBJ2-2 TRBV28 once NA CASTRHGGNTGELFF TGTGCCAGCACTAGACACGGGGGGAACACCGGGGAGCTGTTTTTT
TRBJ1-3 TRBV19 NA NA CASSIEGSSGNTIYF TGTGCCAGTAGTATAGAGGGCAGCTCTGGAAACACCATATATTTT
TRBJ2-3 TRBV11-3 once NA CASSLPGQTDTQYF TGTGCCAGCAGCTTACCTGGGCAGACAGATACGCAGTATTTT
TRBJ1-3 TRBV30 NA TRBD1 CAWSKGQAAGNTIYF TGTGCCTGGAGTAAAGGACAGGCGGCTGGAAACACCATATATTTT
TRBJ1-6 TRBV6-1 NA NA CASSELLRSYNSPLHF TGTGCCAGCAGTGAATTATTACGGAGCTATAATTCACCCCTCCACTTT
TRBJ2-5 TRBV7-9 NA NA CASSPWGREQETQYF TGTGCCAGCAGCCCCTGGGGGCGAGAGCAAGAGACCCAGTACTTC
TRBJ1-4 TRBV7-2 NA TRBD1 CASSRLRTGGEKLFF TGTGCCAGCAGTCGTCTGAGGACAGGAGGTGAAAAACTGTTTTTT
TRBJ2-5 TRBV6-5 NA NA CASSQVKETQYF TGTGCCAGCAGTCAGGTGAAAGAGACCCAGTACTTC
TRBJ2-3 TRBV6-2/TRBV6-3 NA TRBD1 CASSWTGATDTQYF TGTGCCAGCAGTTGGACAGGGGCCACAGATACGCAGTATTTT
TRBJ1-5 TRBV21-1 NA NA CASSNAEGTTNLYSNQPQHF TGTGCCAGCAGCAATGCGGAAGGGACAACGAACCTTTATAGCAATCAGCCCCAGCATTTT
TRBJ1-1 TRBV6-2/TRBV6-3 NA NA CASSQQGNTEAFF TGTGCCAGCAGCCAACAGGGGAACACTGAAGCTTTCTTT
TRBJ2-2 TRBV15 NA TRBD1 CATSSDRGWELFF TGTGCCACCAGCAGCGACAGGGGCTGGGAGCTGTTTTTT
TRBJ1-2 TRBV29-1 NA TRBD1 CSVYRDSRFYGYTF TGCAGCGTTTACCGGGACAGTCGCTTCTATGGCTACACCTTC
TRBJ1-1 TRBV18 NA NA CASSPTRGNTEAFF TGTGCCAGCTCACCAACACGAGGGAACACTGAAGCTTTCTTT
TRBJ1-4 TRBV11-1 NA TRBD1 CASSINRGNNEKLFF TGTGCCAGCAGCATCAACAGGGGGAATAATGAAAAACTGTTTTTT
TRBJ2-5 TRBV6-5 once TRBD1 CASRSTGRQETQYF TGTGCCAGCAGGTCGACAGGGCGCCAAGAGACCCAGTACTTC
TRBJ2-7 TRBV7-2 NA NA CASSLSGYEQYF TGTGCCAGCAGCTTATCCGGGTACGAGCAGTACTTC
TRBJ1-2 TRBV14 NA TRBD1 CASSQVSGTVYGYTF TGTGCCAGCAGCCAAGTTTCCGGGACAGTCTATGGCTACACCTTC
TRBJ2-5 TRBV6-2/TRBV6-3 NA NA CASSLPQRETQYF TGTGCCAGCAGCCTCCCCCAGCGAGAGACCCAGTACTTC
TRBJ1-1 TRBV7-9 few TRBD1 CASSPEGGMNTEAFF TGTGCCAGCAGCCCGGAAGGGGGCATGAACACTGAAGCTTTCTTT
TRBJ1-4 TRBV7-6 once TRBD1 CASSLVSGQGPINEKLFF TGTGCCAGCAGCTTAGTTTCGGGACAGGGGCCCATTAATGAAAAACTGTTTTTT
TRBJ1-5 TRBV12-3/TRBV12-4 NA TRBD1 CASSVTGFQPQHF TGTGCCAGCAGTGTGACAGGGTTTCAGCCCCAGCATTTT
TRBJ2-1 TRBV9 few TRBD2 CASSVGDSGGLYNEQFF TGTGCCAGCAGCGTAGGCGATAGCGGGGGGCTCTACAATGAGCAGTTCTTC
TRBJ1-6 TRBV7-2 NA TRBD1 CASDSTGATNSPLHF TGTGCCAGCGACTCCACAGGGGCGACCAATTCACCCCTCCACTTT
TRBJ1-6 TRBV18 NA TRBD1 CASSQDRANSPLHF TGTGCCAGCTCACAAGACAGGGCGAATTCACCCCTCCACTTT
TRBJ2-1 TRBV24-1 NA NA CATSDPDTSSYNEQFF TGTGCCACCAGTGACCCTGACACGAGCTCCTACAATGAGCAGTTCTTC
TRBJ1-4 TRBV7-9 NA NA CASSLVQGGKLFF TGTGCCAGCAGCTTAGTCCAAGGGGGAAAACTGTTTTTT
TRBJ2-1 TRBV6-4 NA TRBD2 CASSPSGRVYNEQFF TGTGCCAGCAGCCCTAGCGGGAGGGTGTACAATGAGCAGTTCTTC
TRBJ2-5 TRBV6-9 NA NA CASSYENSPGDGETQYF TGTGCCAGCAGTTATGAGAACTCCCCGGGGGATGGAGAGACCCAGTACTTC
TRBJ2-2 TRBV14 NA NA CASSQASGWNGELFF TGTGCCAGCAGCCAAGCATCGGGGTGGAACGGGGAGCTGTTTTTT
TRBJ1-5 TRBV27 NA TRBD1 CASSPGGGGISPYQPQHF TGTGCCAGCAGCCCCGGAGGGGGCGGAATCTCCCCCTATCAGCCCCAGCATTTT
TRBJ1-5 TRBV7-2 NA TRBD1 CASNRQGMGNQPQHF TGTGCCAGCAACCGACAGGGAATGGGCAATCAGCCCCAGCATTTT
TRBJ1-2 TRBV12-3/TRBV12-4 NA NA CASRIIQGYGYTF TGTGCCAGCAGGATAATACAGGGCTATGGCTACACCTTC
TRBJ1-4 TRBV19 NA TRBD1 CASSIGGGTGNEKLFF TGTGCCAGTAGTATAGGTGGTGGGACAGGCAATGAAAAACTGTTTTTT
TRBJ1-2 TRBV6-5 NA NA CASSYSSGRLIYGYTF TGTGCCAGCAGTTACTCTAGCGGACGGCTCATCTATGGCTACACCTTC
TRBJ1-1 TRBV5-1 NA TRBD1 CASSARTGGSTEAFF TGCGCCAGCAGCGCCCGGACAGGGGGGAGCACTGAAGCTTTCTTT
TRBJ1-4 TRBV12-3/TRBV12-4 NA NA CASSLGGGEKLFF TGTGCCAGCAGTCTCGGGGGAGGTGAAAAACTGTTTTTT
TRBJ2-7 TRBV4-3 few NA CASSQTGALDEQYF TGCGCCAGCAGCCAAACGGGAGCGCTCGACGAGCAGTACTTC
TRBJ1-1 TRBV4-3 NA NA CASSRGRDTEAFF TGCGCCAGCAGCCGGGGGCGGGACACTGAAGCTTTCTTT
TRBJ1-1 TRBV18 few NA CASSPIVGGGNTEAFF TGTGCCAGCTCACCCATTGTCGGGGGGGGAAACACTGAAGCTTTCTTT
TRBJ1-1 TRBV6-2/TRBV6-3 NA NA CASSYSTGTEAFF TGTGCCAGCAGTTACTCGACTGGCACTGAAGCTTTCTTT
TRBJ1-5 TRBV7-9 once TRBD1 CASTPDRASNQPQHF TGTGCCAGCACCCCGGACAGGGCCAGCAATCAGCCCCAGCATTTT
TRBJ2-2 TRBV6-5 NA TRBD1 CASSTGGRGTGELFF TGTGCCAGCAGTACAGGGGGCCGAGGCACCGGGGAGCTGTTTTTT
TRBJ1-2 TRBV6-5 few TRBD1 CASKDRGSYGYTF TGTGCCAGCAAGGACAGGGGGTCCTATGGCTACACCTTC
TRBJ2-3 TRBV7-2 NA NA CASSLVFTGEADTQYF TGTGCCAGCAGCTTAGTGTTTACGGGTGAGGCAGATACGCAGTATTTT
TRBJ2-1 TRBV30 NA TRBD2 CAWSVLTSGSNEQFF TGTGCCTGGAGTGTACTGACTAGCGGGAGCAATGAGCAGTTCTTC
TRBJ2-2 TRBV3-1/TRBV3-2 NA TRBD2 CASSQQSPLAGKAGELFF TGTGCCAGCAGCCAACAGTCCCCCCTAGCGGGAAAGGCCGGGGAGCTGTTTTTT
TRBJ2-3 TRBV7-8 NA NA CASSRGGRTGADTQYF TGTGCCAGCAGCCGAGGGGGGAGGACCGGGGCAGATACGCAGTATTTT
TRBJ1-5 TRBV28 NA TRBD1 CASSYVDRDQPQHF TGTGCCAGCAGTTACGTGGACAGGGATCAGCCCCAGCATTTT
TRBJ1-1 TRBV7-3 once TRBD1 CASRGTGSSGTEAFF TGTGCCAGCAGGGGGACAGGGAGTTCGGGCACTGAAGCTTTCTTT
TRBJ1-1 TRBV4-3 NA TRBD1 CASSQDLPEPGQVNTEAFF TGCGCCAGCAGCCAAGATTTGCCGGAACCGGGACAGGTGAACACTGAAGCTTTCTTT